This T cell receptor (beta chain) was obtained from a study of CD8+ T cells in alopecia areata. Comments on this clone: The sample has other DNA sequences that encode this CDR3 too.

Sequencing used cDNA as its template, made by extracting RNA and reverse transcribing it. Clones were read by immunoSEQ multiplex PCR, and TCRdb kept only the in-frame ones, dropping some. The sample carries more than 150,000 clones, around half recorded once. The CDR3 is 16 amino acids. Per the germline V gene, CDR1 is LGHNA and CDR2 is YSLEER. With 0 bases clipped from V and 5 bases from J, the junction kept 5 bases outside the gene matches. The chain is built from TRBV4-3 and TRBJ2-1; TRBD2 matches 9 bases. This specimen consisted of CD8+ T cells sorted from blood, obtained at week 0. The sequence was collected from a human donor with alopecia areata. The CDR3 sequence is CASSQDSGGPNNEQFF. The CDR3, as DNA: TGCGCCAGCAGCCAAGATAGCGGGGGACCCAACAATGAGCAGTTCTTC.